The T cell receptor beta chain under discussion was sequenced for a study of Graves' ophthalmopathy and Graves' hyperthyroidism. The study, taken as a whole, reports: Blood was where most expanded thyroid clonotypes above 0.001 frequency also turned up. A model of 13 signatures distinguished ophthalmopathy from stable hyperthyroidism at around 90% sensitivity and roughly 81% specificity.

Physicians reached a diagnosis by relying on clinical symptoms, serum thyroxine, TRAb, thyroid ultrasound and orbital computed tomography. CDR1 ENHRY and CDR2 SYGVKD come from the germline V gene. V was pared by 5 bases and J by 2 bases, with 10 bases between. The CDR3 loop spans 13 amino acids. The TCR beta CDR3 regions underwent amplification from RNA transcripts. HTBI-primed first-round RT-PCR preceded second-round multiplex PCR. In TCRdb, the multiplex PCR reads were re-called with MiXCR into one record per CDR3 protein. Among hundreds of thousands of distinct CDR3 sequences listed, 40% were seen once. This clonotype was seen at least ten times. Its antigen is not known.

The sequence derives from an adult man with Graves' ophthalmopathy. The material sequenced was peripheral blood. The genes are TRBV10-3 and TRBJ2-7, with TRBD1 as a possible D gene (6 bases). This CDR3 is CAISPTGTYEQYF. The CDR3 coding sequence is TGTGCCATCAGTCCGACAGGAACCTACGAGCAGTACTTC.